These 25 T cell receptor beta chains share one sample of origin, sequenced in a study of T cell responses to AZD1222 COVID-19 vaccine. Sequencing was performed with immunoSEQ multiplex PCR; in TCRdb, only in-frame clones are kept and a portion is missing. The sample lists some 150,000 clones, about 94% occurring once. This sample comprised peripheral blood, obtained on day 0 of AZD1222 vaccination. These TCRs come from an adult in good health.

This clone was seen just once. This chain connects TRBV18 to TRBJ2-2; 7 nucleotides agree with TRBD1. The CDR3 sequence is 16 residues long. The V and J ends lost 2 bases and 1 base, in that order; junction bases with no gene match: 4. Germline CDR1 is KGHSH and CDR2 is LQKENI. The CDR3 here is CASSPGGQRNTGELFF. CDR3 sequence (DNA): TGTGCCAGCTCACCAGGGGGACAGAGGAACACCGGGGAGCTGTTTTTT.

This chain links TRBV9 with TRBJ2-1, with TRBD2 matching over 12 bases. Germline-derived CDR1 and CDR2 are SGDLS and YYNGEE. After removal of 3 bases from V and 10 bases from J, the junction contained 8 bases not matched to a gene. The CDR3 is 15 residues long. The CDR3 DNA follows: TGTGCCAGCAGCGCGGGGGGACTAGCGGGCGGAGAGCAGTTCTTC. Protein product: CASSAGGLAGGEQFF. The full variable domain, with the rest looked up from reference TRBV9 and TRBJ2-1, is DSGVTQTPKHLITATGQRVTLRCSPRSGDLSVYWYQQSLDQGLQFLIQYYNGEERAKGNILERFSAQQFPDLHSELNLSSLELGDSALYFCASSAGGLAGGEQFFGPGTRLTVL.

Concerning this clone itself: The same CDR3 also results from other DNA sequences found in this sample. This chain joins TRBV27 and TRBJ2-7, with 8 bases that match TRBD1. The trim removed 5 bases at V and 3 bases at J, leaving 6 bases unmatched. The CDR3 is 14 amino acids. Germline V gene sequence: CDR1 MNHEY, CDR2 SMNVEV (reference sequence). The CDR3 nucleotides are TGTGCCAGCAGTCCAGGGACAGGAGGCTACGAGCAGTACTTC. This translates into CASSPGTGGYEQYF.

The chain recombines TRBV5-1 with TRBJ2-1, with TRBD2 matching 10 bases. The CDR3 totals 15 residues. V dropped 9 bases and J dropped 5; count of bases not matched to a gene: 11. Germline loops: CDR1 SGHRS, CDR2 YFSETQ. Here the CDR3 reads CATAVRTSGHNEQFF. In DNA form, the CDR3 reads TGCGCCACTGCTGTAAGGACTAGCGGCCACAATGAGCAGTTCTTC.

This clone has a handful of counts. V is TRBV10-1 and J is TRBJ2-5, with 10 bases identical to TRBD1. V lost 0 bases, J lost 5 bases, and 3 bases stayed unmatched. The CDR3 contains 15 residues. Germline CDR1 WNHNN, CDR2 SYGVQD (reference sequence). The CDR3 DNA follows: TGCGCCAGCAGTGAGTCAGGGACAGGGGCCGAGACCCAGTACTTC. This encodes CASSESGTGAETQYF.

The chain carries TRBV19 and TRBJ2-5; 7 bases are a match to TRBD1. V lost 4 bases, J lost 1 base, and 6 bases stayed unmatched. The germline V gene has CDR1 LNHDA and CDR2 SQIVND (reference sequence). The CDR3 is 15 amino acids. CDR3 sequence reads: CASSTSRDSQETQYF. The CDR3 DNA follows: TGTGCCAGTAGTACCTCCCGGGACAGCCAAGAGACCCAGTACTTC.

J is TRBJ2-1 and V is TRBV2, with D perhaps TRBD2 (6 bases). CDR1 and CDR2 (germline): SNHLY, FYNNEI. The CDR3 loop spans 15 amino acids. The V gene lost 8 bases and the J gene lost 0 bases, with 14 bases spanning the gap. CDR3 nucleotides: TGTGCCAGCCTCAGGGAGGATGGCTCCTACAATGAGCAGTTCTTC. Translated: CASLREDGSYNEQFF.

The chain recombines TRBV6-5 with TRBJ1-2; maybe TRBD1 (5 bases). CDR3 length: 13 amino acids. Germline CDR1 MNHEY, CDR2 SVGAGI. V lost 7 bases, J lost 1 base, and 10 bases lay in between. This CDR3 reads CASTQGLNYGYTF. CDR3 sequence (DNA): TGTGCCAGCACCCAGGGTCTTAACTATGGCTACACCTTC.

The chain employs TRBV5-1 and TRBJ2-1, with 7 bases aligning to TRBD2. J gave up 2 bases and V 0 bases, and 2 bases lay outside the gene matches. Germline assignment: CDR1 SGHRS and CDR2 YFSETQ. The CDR3 extends over 15 amino acids. CDR3 nucleotides: TGCGCCAGCAGCTTGGTTACTAGCGCCTACAATGAGCAGTTCTTC. This encodes CASSLVTSAYNEQFF.

The CDR3 sequence: CATSAADQPQHF. The DNA of the CDR3 is TGTGCCACCAGTGCGGCAGATCAGCCCCAGCATTTT. J is TRBJ1-5 and V is TRBV24-1; the D is unclear. V was cut by 5 bases and J by 5 bases, with 6 bases left in between. The CDR3 length is 12 residues. The V gene's germline CDR1 is KGHDR and CDR2 SFDVKD.

This chain connects TRBV19 to TRBJ1-1, with D perhaps TRBD1 (5 bases). V dropped 4 bases and J dropped 3 bases, with 9 bases sitting between them. The CDR3 loop spans 13 amino acids. Germline V gives CDR1 LNHDA, CDR2 SQIVND (reference sequence). CDR3 bases: TGTGCCAGTAGTACCGACAGTGACACTGAAGCTTTCTTT. As protein: CASSTDSDTEAFF.

V and J are TRBV28 and TRBJ1-2; 11 bases align to TRBD1. Trimming took 4 bases from V and 4 from J; bases not matched to a gene: 5. The germline V gene encodes CDR1 MDHEN and CDR2 SYDVKM. This CDR3 contains 15 residues. DNA of the CDR3: TGTGCCAGCAGTTCCGGACAGGGGGCGGGCTATGGCTACACCTTC. Encoded protein: CASSSGQGAGYGYTF.

This rearrangement joins TRBV30 to TRBJ1-1; 10 bases are shared with TRBD1. The CDR3 has 14 amino acids. Trimming at V came to 2 bases and at J to 4 bases, leaving 4 bases not matched to a gene. Germline V lookup: CDR1 GTSNPN, CDR2 SVGIG (reference sequence). The CDR3 sequence: CAWSQDRGSTEAFF. The DNA of the CDR3 is TGTGCCTGGAGTCAGGACAGGGGGAGCACTGAAGCTTTCTTT.

The CDR3 loop is CASSYSRGVYGYTF. Written as DNA, the CDR3 is TGTGCCAGCAGTTACTCCAGGGGAGTCTATGGCTACACCTTC. This sequence joins TRBV6-5 and TRBJ1-2; tentative D call: TRBD1 (6 bases). Trimming removed 0 bases from V and 4 bases from J, with 9 bases in between. Germline lookup yields CDR1 MNHEY and CDR2 SVGAGI. CDR3 size: 14 residues.

The V call is TRBV7-8, the J call TRBJ2-7; D could derive from TRBD1 or TRBD2 (5 bases each). This CDR3 region has 13 residues. Germline V CDR1 and CDR2: SGHVS, FQNEAQ. V was clipped by 5 bases and J by 2 bases, with 10 bases between them. In nucleotides, the CDR3 is TGTGCCAGCAGCGCCCGGGGACCCTACGAGCAGTACTTC. Translated: CASSARGPYEQYF.

CDR3 in DNA: TGTGCCAGCAGTTTAAGCAGCTATGGCTACACCTTC. This codes for CASSLSSYGYTF. This chain uses TRBV28 with TRBJ1-2; D remains unclear. The ends were cut back, 2 bases at V and 4 bases at J, with 5 bases in the middle. Germline V gene data show CDR1 as MDHEN and CDR2 as SYDVKM. The CDR3 is 12 residues long.

The rearrangement uses TRBV7-8 and TRBJ1-4; 7 bases align to TRBD1. Per the germline V gene, CDR1 is SGHVS and CDR2 is FQNEAQ. This CDR3 is built from 19 residues. The ends lost 1 base at V and 7 bases at J; junction bases unmatched: 18. The CDR3 region has the DNA TGTGCCAGCAGCTTAGAGGGCCCCACAGGGGCCGGCACGGTTGAAAAACTGTTTTTT. Translation gives CASSLEGPTGAGTVEKLFF.

The chain carries TRBV6-6 and TRBJ1-3, with D possibly being TRBD1 (5 bases). CDR3 length: 15 amino acids. Germline V gene data show CDR1 as MNHNY and CDR2 as SVGAGI (reference sequence). The V gene lost 2 bases and the J gene lost 0 bases, with 8 bases spanning the gap. The CDR3 loop reads CASSYGAPSGNTIYF. CDR3 DNA: TGTGCCAGCAGTTACGGGGCCCCCTCTGGAAACACCATATATTTT.

The genes are TRBV24-1 and TRBJ2-1, with TRBD1 identical over 7 bases. The CDR3 sequence is 16 residues long. V lost 6 bases to trimming and J lost 5 bases; unmatched junction nucleotides: 12. Germline loops: CDR1 KGHDR, CDR2 SFDVKD. The CDR3 DNA follows: TGTGCCACCAGTTCGAGAAAGGGGGCCGATGACAATGAGCAGTTCTTC. Amino acid sequence: CATSSRKGADDNEQFF.

The count of this clone is one. This chain joins TRBV19 and TRBJ1-5; unclear D gene. Germline lookup yields CDR1 LNHDA and CDR2 SQIVND (reference sequence). The CDR3 consists of 15 residues. The V gene lost 3 bases and the J gene lost 0 bases, with 9 bases spanning the gap. The CDR3 nucleotides are TGTGCCAGTAGTATTAGGTCCTATAGCAATCAGCCCCAGCATTTT. Translating gives CASSIRSYSNQPQHF.

This chain connects TRBV6-1 to TRBJ1-2; D is perhaps TRBD1 (6 bases). CDR1 MNHNS and CDR2 SASEGT come from the germline V gene. Trimming stripped 0 bases from V and 1 base from J, with 6 bases between. The CDR3 has 14 residues. The CDR3 DNA is TGTGCCAGCAGTGAAGCAGGGGGTAACTATGGCTACACCTTC. It specifies CASSEAGGNYGYTF.

The chain is built from TRBV6-5 and TRBJ1-3, with unresolved D. V was shortened by 7 bases and J by 0 bases, with 10 bases between the two germline ends. CDR1 and CDR2 from the germline V gene are MNHEY and SVGAGI. The CDR3 totals 14 residues. CDR3 sequence reads: CASKYSSSGNTIYF. DNA for the CDR3: TGTGCCAGCAAGTATTCCAGCTCTGGAAACACCATATATTTT.

The chain uses TRBV24-1 and TRBJ2-1, with 10 bases identical to TRBD2. There are 16 residues in the CDR3. In germline, CDR1 is KGHDR, CDR2 SFDVKD. V trimming: 5 bases; J trimming: 7 bases; junction bases outside the gene matches: 10. The CDR3, as DNA: TGTGCCACCAGTGGCCCCAATAGCGGGAGGAGGAATGAGCAGTTCTTC. Its protein is CATSGPNSGRRNEQFF.

V is TRBV5-5 and J is TRBJ1-1; D gene ambiguous. V lost 0 bases, J lost 3 bases, and 9 bases lay in between. The CDR3 totals 14 residues. Germline V gene sequence: CDR1 SGHKS, CDR2 YYEKEE (reference sequence). The CDR3 sequence: CASSLGPQDTEAFF. CDR3 coding DNA: TGTGCCAGCAGCTTGGGACCCCAGGACACTGAAGCTTTCTTT.

The chain links TRBV7-9 to TRBJ2-6; 12 bases fit TRBD2. V lost 5 bases to trimming and J lost 0 bases; unmatched junction nucleotides: 8. There are 19 residues in the CDR3. Per the germline V gene, CDR1 is SEHNR and CDR2 is FQNEAQ (reference sequence). The CDR3 DNA reads as TGTGCCAGCAGCCCCGGACTAGCGGGGATCCACTCTGGGGCCAACGTCCTGACTTTC. Residues: CASSPGLAGIHSGANVLTF.